The sequence of this T cell receptor (beta chain) was determined in a study of shared clonotypes between healthy human individuals (dated by TCRdb to 2018 to 2021). For the wider study: The cohort included three men and a couple of women between 18 and 49 years of age. Between about 0.8 and 9 billion PBMCs per donor were obtained by leukapheresis. For each donor, CD4 naive and CD4 memory were each given three plates, CD8 naive was given two plates, and CD8 memory was given one plate. To increase sequencing depth and limit assay-specific biases, TCR repertoire library preparation and sequencing were carried out by different laboratories using diverse techniques. Blood TCR repertoires of roughly five healthy adults were deeply sequenced to estimate repertoire size and the extent of clonotype sharing between individuals. On the study overall, not on this receptor specifically: Naive subsets generally had larger estimated clonotype richness than memory subsets did. Because the study included a small number of donors, the genetic and exposure-history diversity represented was limited. Incomplete sequencing was indicated by rarefaction of sorted-subset datasets, despite the large sequencing depth. Sharing across a few donors was observed for around 5% of naive CD4, under 4% of naive CD8, 2% to 2.5% of memory CD4, and about 0.4% of memory CD8 clonotypes. Sampling was restricted to blood, and TCR repertoires in tissue are likely to differ from TCR repertoires in blood. Pairwise subsampling led to the expectation that sequencing depth would affect the degree of clonotype sharing among donors. Compared with non-shared clonotypes, clonotypes shared by all four sorted-subset donors had higher generation probabilities.

Reading from cysteine to phenylalanine, the CDR3 counts 13 amino acids. Only the CDR3 region is kept as DNA, spanning 39 bases read in frame from base 1. As encoded in the germline V gene, CDR1 is SQVTM while CDR2 is ANQGSEA. V is pared back by 5 bases and J by 5 bases, with 13 bases lying between the germline termini. On this clone: Its target antigen remains unknown. Base quality data are lacking; no much larger clone is found one base away.

Using the deep immunoSEQ assay, TCR CDR3 regions were amplified from genomic DNA by multiplex PCR. Genomic DNA extracted from each cell subset was distributed evenly over all wells of several immunoSEQ 96-well plates, and each plate served as one replicate. Each replicate PCR for sorted subsets received about 220 ng genomic DNA, equal to roughly 33,000 T cell genomes. The purified libraries were quantified using a Qubit 3.0 fluorometer, sized with a Bioanalyzer 2100, and then quantified again using the KAPA Library Quantification kit. Each immunoSEQ 96-well plate was sequenced on its own single-read 150-cycle Illumina NextSeq 550 flow cell. The published analysis was carried out like this. Because the immunoSEQ output held only junctional sequences and lacked quality scores, the filtering could not match the filtering applied to full-length reads. Sequences were annotated with PyIR, a Python wrapper for IgBLAST v1.9, using IMGT germline references to assign V/J genes and CDR3. Reads with weak V/J assignments (E-value above 1e-6), missing CDR3, stop codons, out-of-frame junctions, or ambiguous translated residues were removed. A V3J clonotype was defined by an identical inferred V gene, J gene, and CDR3 amino acid sequence. Percentage overlap between repertoires was computed as shared unique clonotypes divided by the size of the smaller repertoire. Repertoire richness was assessed with RTK rarefaction, the Chao1 estimator, and Recon v2.1 estimates of unobserved clonotypes. For all TCRbeta clonotypes obtained by the gDNA method from a few donors, generation probabilities were computed with OLGA. In its TCRdb copy, this immuneACCESS table keeps in-frame sequences only and misses some clones. Where compared with another copy, unresolved V genes explain less than half of these, and the others have no known cause. D and trimming come from the DNA, and the V and J calls and clone size come from that table. For this sample the table gives approximately 840,000 clones, of which roughly 96% were detected only once. Less than 0.25% of the sample is held by the ten biggest clonotypes.

CD8 naive samples were CD45RO-negative cells positively selected for CCR7, giving a CD45RA+CCR7+ population that excluded TemRA cells. The donors were healthy, HIV-negative adults with no recently reported acute infections or vaccinations. Only Caucasian adults living in Nashville, Tennessee, USA were represented among the donors. After blood collection by leukapheresis, PBMCs were isolated using Ficoll-Histopaque density gradient centrifugation and then cryopreserved in the vapor phase of liquid nitrogen. Analytical flow cytometry was used to check the purity and quantity of every magnetically sorted T cell population. Genomic DNA was isolated from each sorted fraction and quantified by UV absorbance on a Nanodrop 2000c.

This TCR came from a man aged 25-40 years in good health. The sequence is built from TRBV29-1 and TRBJ2-1; the D gene cannot be resolved reliably. The source material was naive CD8+ T cells sorted from blood. The cell subset or site label, read with the paper, signifies: CD45RA+CCR7+. The CDR3 reads CSVTLFKDNEQFF. The nucleotides are TGCAGCGTTACACTGTTTAAGGACAATGAGCAGTTCTTC.